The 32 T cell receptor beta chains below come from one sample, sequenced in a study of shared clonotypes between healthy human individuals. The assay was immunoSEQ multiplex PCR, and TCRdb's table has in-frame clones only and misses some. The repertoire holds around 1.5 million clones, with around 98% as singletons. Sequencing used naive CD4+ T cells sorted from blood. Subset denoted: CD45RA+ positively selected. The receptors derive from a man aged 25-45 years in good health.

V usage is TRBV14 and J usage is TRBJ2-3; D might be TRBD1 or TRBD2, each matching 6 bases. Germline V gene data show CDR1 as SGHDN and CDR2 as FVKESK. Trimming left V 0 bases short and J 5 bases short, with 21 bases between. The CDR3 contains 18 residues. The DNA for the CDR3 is TGTGCCAGCAGCCAAGATCCCGATTGGTACGGGGGCGGAGATACGCAGTATTTT. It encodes CASSQDPDWYGGGDTQYF.

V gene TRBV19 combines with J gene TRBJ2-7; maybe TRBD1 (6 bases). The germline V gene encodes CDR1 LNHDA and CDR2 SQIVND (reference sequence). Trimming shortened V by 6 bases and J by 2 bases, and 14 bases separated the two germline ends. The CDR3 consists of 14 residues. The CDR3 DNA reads TGTGCCAGTAGGGGTACAGGGCGGGCCTACGAGCAGTACTTC. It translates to CASRGTGRAYEQYF.

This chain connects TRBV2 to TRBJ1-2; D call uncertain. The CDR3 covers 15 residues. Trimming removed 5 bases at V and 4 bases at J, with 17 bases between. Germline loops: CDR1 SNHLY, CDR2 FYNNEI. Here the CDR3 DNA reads TGTGCCAGCAGTTCCCTTGTTGGGCCTTCCTATGGCTACACCTTC. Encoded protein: CASSSLVGPSYGYTF. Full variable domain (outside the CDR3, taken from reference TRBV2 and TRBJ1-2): EPEVTQTPSHQVTQMGQEVILRCVPISNHLYFYWYRQILGQKVEFLVSFYNNEISEKSEIFDDQFSVERPDGSNFTLKIRSTKLEDSAMYFCASSSLVGPSYGYTFGSGTRLTVV.

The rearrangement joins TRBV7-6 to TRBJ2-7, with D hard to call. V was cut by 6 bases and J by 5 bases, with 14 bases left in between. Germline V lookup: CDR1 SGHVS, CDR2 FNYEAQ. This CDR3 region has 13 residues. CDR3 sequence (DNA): TGTGCCAGCAGGGGGAAGTCTTCTGACGAGCAGTACTTC. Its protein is CASRGKSSDEQYF.

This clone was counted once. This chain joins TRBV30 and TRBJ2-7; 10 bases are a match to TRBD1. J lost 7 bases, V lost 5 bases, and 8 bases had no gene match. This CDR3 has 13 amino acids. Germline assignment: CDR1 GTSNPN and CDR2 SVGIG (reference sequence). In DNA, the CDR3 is TGTGCCTGGGGACAGGGGGACACGAGGGAGCAGTACTTC. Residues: CAWGQGDTREQYF.

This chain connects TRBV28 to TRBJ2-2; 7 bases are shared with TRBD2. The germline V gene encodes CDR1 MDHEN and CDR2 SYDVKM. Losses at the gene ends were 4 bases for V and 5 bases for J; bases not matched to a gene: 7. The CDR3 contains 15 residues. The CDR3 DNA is TGTGCCAGCAGTTCAGGACTAGGTGCAACCGGGGAGCTGTTTTTT. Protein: CASSSGLGATGELFF.

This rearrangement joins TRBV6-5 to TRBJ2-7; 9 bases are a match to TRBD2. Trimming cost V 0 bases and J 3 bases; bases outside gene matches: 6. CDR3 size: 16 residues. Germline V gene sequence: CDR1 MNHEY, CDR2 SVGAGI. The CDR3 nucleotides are TGTGCCAGCAGTTACTCTGCGGGAGGGGTACTCTACGAGCAGTACTTC. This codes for CASSYSAGGVLYEQYF.

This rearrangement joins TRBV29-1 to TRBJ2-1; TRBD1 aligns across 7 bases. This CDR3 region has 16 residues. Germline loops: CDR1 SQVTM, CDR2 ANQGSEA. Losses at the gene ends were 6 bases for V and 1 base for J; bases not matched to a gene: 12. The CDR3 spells CSVAGTAILSYNEQFF. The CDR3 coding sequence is TGCAGCGTAGCCGGGACAGCAATACTTTCCTACAATGAGCAGTTCTTC.

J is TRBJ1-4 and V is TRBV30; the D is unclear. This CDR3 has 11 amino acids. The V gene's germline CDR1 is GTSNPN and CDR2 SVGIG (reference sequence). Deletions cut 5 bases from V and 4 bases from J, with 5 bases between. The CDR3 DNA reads TGTGCCTGGGGCCGTAATGAAAAACTGTTTTTT. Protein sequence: CAWGRNEKLFF. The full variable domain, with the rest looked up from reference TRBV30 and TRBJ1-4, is SQTIHQWPATLVQPVGSPLSLECTVEGTSNPNLYWYRQAAGRGLQLLFYSVGIGQISSEVPQNLSASRPQDRQFILSSKKLLLSDSGFYLCAWGRNEKLFFGSGTQLSVL.

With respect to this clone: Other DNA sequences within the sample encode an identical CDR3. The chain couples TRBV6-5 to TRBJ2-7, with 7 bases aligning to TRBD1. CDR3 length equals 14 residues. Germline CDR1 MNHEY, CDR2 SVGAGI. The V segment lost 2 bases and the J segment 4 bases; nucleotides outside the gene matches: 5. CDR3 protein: CASSYGTASYEQYF. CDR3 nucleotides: TGTGCCAGCAGTTACGGGACAGCATCTTACGAGCAGTACTTC.

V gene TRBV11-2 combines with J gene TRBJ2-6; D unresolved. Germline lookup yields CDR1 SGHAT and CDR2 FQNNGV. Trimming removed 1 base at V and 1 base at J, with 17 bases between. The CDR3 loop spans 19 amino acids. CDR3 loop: CASSLGTIGWGSGANVLTF. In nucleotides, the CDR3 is TGTGCCAGCAGCTTAGGGACGATAGGCTGGGGATCTGGGGCCAACGTCCTGACTTTC.

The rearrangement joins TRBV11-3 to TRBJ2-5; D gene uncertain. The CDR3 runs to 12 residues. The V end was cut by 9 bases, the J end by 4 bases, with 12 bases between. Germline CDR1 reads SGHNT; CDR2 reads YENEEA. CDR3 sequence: CARRKAGETQYF. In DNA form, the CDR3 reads TGTGCCAGGCGAAAGGCAGGAGAGACCCAGTACTTC.

The DNA of the CDR3 is TGCGCCAGCAACTGGGAAAGCTCCTACGAGCAGTACTTC. It specifies CASNWESSYEQYF. J is TRBJ2-7 and V is TRBV5-1; D uncertain. Per the germline V gene, CDR1 is SGHRS and CDR2 is YFSETQ. Trimming removed 6 bases at V and 0 bases at J, with 10 bases between. This CDR3 has 13 amino acids.

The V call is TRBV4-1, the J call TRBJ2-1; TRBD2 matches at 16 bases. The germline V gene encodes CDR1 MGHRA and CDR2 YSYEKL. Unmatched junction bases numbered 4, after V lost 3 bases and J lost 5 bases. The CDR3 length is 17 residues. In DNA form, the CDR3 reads TGCGCCAGCAGCCAGGGGACTAGCGGGAGGGCCGACAATGAGCAGTTCTTC. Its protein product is CASSQGTSGRADNEQFF.

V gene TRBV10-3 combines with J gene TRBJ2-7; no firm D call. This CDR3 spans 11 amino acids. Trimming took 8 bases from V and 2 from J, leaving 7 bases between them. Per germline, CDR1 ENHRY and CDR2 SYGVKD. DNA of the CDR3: TGTGCCATCGGTCATCCCTACGAGCAGTACTTC. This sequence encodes CAIGHPYEQYF.

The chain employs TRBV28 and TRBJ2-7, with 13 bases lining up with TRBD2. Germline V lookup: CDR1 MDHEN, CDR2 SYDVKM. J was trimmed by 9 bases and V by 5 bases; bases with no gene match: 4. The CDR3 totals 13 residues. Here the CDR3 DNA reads TGTGCCAGCAGTCAGGGACTAGCGGGGAGGCAGTACTTC. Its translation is CASSQGLAGRQYF.

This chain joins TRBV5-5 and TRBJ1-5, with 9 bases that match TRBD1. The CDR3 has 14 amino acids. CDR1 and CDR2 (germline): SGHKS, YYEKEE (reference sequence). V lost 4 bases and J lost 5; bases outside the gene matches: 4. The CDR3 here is CASSPGQGYQPQHF. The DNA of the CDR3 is TGTGCCAGCAGCCCAGGACAGGGGTATCAGCCCCAGCATTTT.

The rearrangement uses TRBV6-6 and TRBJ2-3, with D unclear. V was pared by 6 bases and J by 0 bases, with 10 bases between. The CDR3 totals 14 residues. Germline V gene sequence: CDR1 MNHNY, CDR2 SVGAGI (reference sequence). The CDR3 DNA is TGTGCCAGCAGCAGACTGACCAGCACAGATACGCAGTATTTT. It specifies CASSRLTSTDTQYF.

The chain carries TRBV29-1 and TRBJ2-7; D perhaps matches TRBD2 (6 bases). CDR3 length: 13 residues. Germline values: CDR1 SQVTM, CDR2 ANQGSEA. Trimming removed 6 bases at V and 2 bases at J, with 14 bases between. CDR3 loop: CSVVGTVTYEQYF. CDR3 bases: TGCAGCGTGGTGGGGACTGTGACCTACGAGCAGTACTTC.

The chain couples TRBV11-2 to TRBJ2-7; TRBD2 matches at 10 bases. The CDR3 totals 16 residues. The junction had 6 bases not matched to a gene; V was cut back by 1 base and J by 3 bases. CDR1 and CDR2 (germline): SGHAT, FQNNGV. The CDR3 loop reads CASSLGLAGAIYEQYF. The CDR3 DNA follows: TGTGCCAGCAGCTTAGGTCTAGCGGGAGCGATCTACGAGCAGTACTTC.

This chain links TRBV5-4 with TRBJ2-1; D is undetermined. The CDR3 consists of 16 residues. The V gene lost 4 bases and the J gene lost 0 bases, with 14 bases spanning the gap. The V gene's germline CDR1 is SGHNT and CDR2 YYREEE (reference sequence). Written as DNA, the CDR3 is TGTGCCAGCAGCCCCGCCAAGGGAAGCTCCTACAATGAGCAGTTCTTC. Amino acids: CASSPAKGSSYNEQFF.

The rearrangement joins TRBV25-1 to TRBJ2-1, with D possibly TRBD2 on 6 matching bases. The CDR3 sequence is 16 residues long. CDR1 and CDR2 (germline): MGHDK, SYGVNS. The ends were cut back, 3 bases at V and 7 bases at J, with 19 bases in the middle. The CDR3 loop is CASSDPGGLRGNEQFF. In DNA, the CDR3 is TGTGCCAGCAGTGACCCTGGGGGACTCCGAGGGAATGAGCAGTTCTTC. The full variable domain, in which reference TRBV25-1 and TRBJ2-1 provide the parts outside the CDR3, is EADIYQTPRYLVIGTGKKITLECSQTMGHDKMYWYQQDPGMELHLIHYSYGVNSTEKGDLSSESTVSRIRTEHFPLTLESARPSHTSQYLCASSDPGGLRGNEQFFGPGTRLTVL.

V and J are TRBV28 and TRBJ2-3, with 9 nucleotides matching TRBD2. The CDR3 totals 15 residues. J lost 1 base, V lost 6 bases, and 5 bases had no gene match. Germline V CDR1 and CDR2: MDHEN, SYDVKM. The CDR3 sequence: CASSQRTSGTDTQYF. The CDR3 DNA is TGTGCCAGCAGCCAGAGGACTAGCGGCACAGATACGCAGTATTTT.

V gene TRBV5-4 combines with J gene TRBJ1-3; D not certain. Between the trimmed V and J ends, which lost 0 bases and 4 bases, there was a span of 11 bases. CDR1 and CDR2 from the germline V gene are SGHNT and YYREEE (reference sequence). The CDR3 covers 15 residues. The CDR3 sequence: CASSLAGANGNTIYF. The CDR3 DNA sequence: TGTGCCAGCAGCTTGGCCGGTGCGAACGGAAACACCATATATTTT.

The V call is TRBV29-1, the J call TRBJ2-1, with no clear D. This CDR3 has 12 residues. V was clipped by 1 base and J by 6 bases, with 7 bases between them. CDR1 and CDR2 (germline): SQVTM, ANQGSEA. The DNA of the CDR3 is TGCAGCGTTGAAGGCTCCCCCAATGAGCAGTTCTTC. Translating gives CSVEGSPNEQFF.

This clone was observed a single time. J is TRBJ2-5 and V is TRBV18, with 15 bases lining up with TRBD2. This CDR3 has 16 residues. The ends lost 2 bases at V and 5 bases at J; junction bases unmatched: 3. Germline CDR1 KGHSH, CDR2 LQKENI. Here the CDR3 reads CASSPGTSGRRETQYF. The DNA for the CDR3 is TGTGCCAGCTCACCAGGGACTAGCGGGAGGAGGGAGACCCAGTACTTC.

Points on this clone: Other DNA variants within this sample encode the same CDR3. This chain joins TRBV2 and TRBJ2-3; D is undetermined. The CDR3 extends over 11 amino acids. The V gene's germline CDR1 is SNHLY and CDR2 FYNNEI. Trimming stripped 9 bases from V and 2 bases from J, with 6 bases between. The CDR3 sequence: CASSPTDTQYF. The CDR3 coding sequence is TGTGCCAGTTCCCCCACAGATACGCAGTATTTT. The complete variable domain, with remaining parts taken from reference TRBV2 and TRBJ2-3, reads EPEVTQTPSHQVTQMGQEVILRCVPISNHLYFYWYRQILGQKVEFLVSFYNNEISEKSEIFDDQFSVERPDGSNFTLKIRSTKLEDSAMYFCASSPTDTQYFGPGTRLTVL.

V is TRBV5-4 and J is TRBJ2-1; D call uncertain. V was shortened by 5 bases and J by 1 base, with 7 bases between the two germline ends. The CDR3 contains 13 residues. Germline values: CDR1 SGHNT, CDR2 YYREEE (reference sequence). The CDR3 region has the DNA TGTGCCAGCAGGGAAGCTTCCTACAATGAGCAGTTCTTC. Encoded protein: CASREASYNEQFF.

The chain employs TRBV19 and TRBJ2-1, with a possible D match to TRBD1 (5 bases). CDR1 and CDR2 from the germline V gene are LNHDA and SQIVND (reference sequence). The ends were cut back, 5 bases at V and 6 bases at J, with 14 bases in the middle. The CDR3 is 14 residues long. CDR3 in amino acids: CASSSRATSNEQFF. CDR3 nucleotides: TGTGCCAGTAGTTCCAGGGCAACATCCAATGAGCAGTTCTTC.

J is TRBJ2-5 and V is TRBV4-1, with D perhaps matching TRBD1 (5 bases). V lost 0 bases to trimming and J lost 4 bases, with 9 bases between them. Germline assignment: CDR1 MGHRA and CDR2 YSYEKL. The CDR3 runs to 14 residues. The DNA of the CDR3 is TGCGCCAGCAGCCAAGATTCACAGGCAGAGACCCAGTACTTC. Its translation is CASSQDSQAETQYF.

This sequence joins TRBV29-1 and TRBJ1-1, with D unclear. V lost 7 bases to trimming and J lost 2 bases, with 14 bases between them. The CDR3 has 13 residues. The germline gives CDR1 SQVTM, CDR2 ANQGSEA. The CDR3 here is CSAKSASNTEAFF. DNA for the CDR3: TGCAGCGCAAAAAGCGCGTCTAACACTGAAGCTTTCTTT.

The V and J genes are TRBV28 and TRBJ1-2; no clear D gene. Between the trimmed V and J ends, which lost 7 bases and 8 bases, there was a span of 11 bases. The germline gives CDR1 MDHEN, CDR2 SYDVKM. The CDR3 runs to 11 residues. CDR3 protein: CASISVWGYTF. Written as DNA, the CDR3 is TGTGCCAGCATTTCCGTCTGGGGCTACACCTTC.